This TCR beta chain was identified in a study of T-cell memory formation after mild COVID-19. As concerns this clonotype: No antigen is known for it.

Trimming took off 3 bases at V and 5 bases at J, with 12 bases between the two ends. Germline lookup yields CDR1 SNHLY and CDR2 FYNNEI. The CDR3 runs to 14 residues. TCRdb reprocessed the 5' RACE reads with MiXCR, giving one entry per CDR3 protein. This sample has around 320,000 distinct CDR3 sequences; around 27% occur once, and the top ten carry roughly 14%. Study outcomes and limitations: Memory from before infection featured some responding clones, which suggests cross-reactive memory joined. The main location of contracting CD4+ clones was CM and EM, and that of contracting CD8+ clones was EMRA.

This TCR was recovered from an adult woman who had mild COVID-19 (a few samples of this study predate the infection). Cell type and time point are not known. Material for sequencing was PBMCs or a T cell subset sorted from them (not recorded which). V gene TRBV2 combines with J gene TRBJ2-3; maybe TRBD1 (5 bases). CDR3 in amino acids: CASSDRAGIDTQYF. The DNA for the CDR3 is TGTGCCAGCAGTGATAGAGCAGGGATAGATACGCAGTATTTT.